A selection of T cell receptor beta chains follows, all from one sample in a study of shared clonotypes between healthy human individuals. The table came from immunoSEQ multiplex PCR; TCRdb's copy has only in-frame clones and leaves some out. The table lists a few million clones, roughly nine tenths of them singletons. The sequenced material came from naive CD4+ T cells sorted from blood. The origin of the receptors is a man in his late teens or twenties in good health. The CDR3 runs from the conserved cysteine through the conserved F or W. The D gene is left open where the match is weak. Clone size is given for some rows only: seen once, a few or many times, or a class if the clone is expanded.

d_call,j_call,v_call,clone_size,cdr3_nt,cdr3_aa
NA,TRBJ2-3,TRBV4-1,once,TGCGCCACTGCCCTCGGCGGGGTCCTCACAGATACGCAGTATTTT,CATALGGVLTDTQYF
TRBD1,TRBJ2-2,TRBV5-1,NA,TGCGCCAGCAGCCCTCCGGGGACAGGGAACACCGGGGAGCTGTTTTTT,CASSPPGTGNTGELFF
NA,TRBJ2-5,TRBV2,NA,TGTGCCAGCAGTGAAGAAGGGCCGCAGACCCAGTACTTC,CASSEEGPQTQYF
NA,TRBJ1-5,TRBV18,NA,TGTGCCAGCTCACCGCCGGGTGGCAATCAGCCCCAGCATTTT,CASSPPGGNQPQHF
NA,TRBJ2-5,TRBV2,NA,TGTGCCAGCAGTGCACGTTTGCAAGAGACCCAGTACTTC,CASSARLQETQYF
TRBD2,TRBJ2-7,TRBV18,NA,TGTGCCAGCTCAGCACGTCCTAGGTCTAGCGGGCTCTACGAGCAGTACTTC,CASSARPRSSGLYEQYF
NA,TRBJ1-1,TRBV5-1,once,TGCGCCAGCAGCTGGGAGGGCCGGGGGGCTGGCACTGAAGCTTTCTTT,CASSWEGRGAGTEAFF
NA,TRBJ2-3,TRBV2,NA,TGTGCCAGCAGTGAAGCGGGGTACACAGATACGCAGTATTTT,CASSEAGYTDTQYF
NA,TRBJ1-2,TRBV5-4,NA,TGTGCCAGCAGCCCAGATGTGGCTACAAATAACTATGGCTACACCTTC,CASSPDVATNNYGYTF
NA,TRBJ2-1,TRBV6-5,NA,TGTGCCAGCAGTTATGCCCGGAGGGCCTCCTACAATGAGCAGTTCTTC,CASSYARRASYNEQFF
NA,TRBJ1-4,TRBV9,NA,TGTGCCAGCAGCGTAGCCGGCTCAACTAATGAAAAACTGTTTTTT,CASSVAGSTNEKLFF
NA,TRBJ2-1,TRBV7-8,NA,TGTGCCGCCGGGGCGTTGGGCGATGAGCAGTTCTTC,CAAGALGDEQFF
NA,TRBJ2-7,TRBV5-1,few,TGCGCCAGCAGTCGGGACAAGCCCTACGAGCAGTACTTC,CASSRDKPYEQYF
NA,TRBJ1-4,TRBV5-1,NA,TGCGCCAGCAGCTTGGTAGTAGGGTCCAATGAAAAACTGTTTTTT,CASSLVVGSNEKLFF
TRBD1,TRBJ1-1,TRBV5-6,once,TGTGCCAGCAGCCCTGACAGGGGGCGGACTGAAGCTTTCTTT,CASSPDRGRTEAFF
NA,TRBJ1-1,TRBV5-4,NA,TGTGCCAGCAGCCCCAGGGGAACTGAAGCTTTCTTT,CASSPRGTEAFF
NA,TRBJ1-1,TRBV18,NA,TGTGCCAGCTCACCATTGCCAGGGTCCATGAACACTGAAGCTTTCTTT,CASSPLPGSMNTEAFF
NA,TRBJ2-5,TRBV7-9,NA,TGTGCCAGCAGCTTAGAGACCCAGTACTTC,CASSLETQYF
NA,TRBJ2-1,TRBV6-6,NA,TGTGCCAGCAGTCCCCAGGGAAACCTCAATGAGCAGTTCTTC,CASSPQGNLNEQFF
NA,TRBJ2-5,TRBV5-1,once,TGCGCCAGCAGCTTGGCCACGCAAGAGACCCAGTACTTC,CASSLATQETQYF
TRBD2,TRBJ2-3,TRBV19,NA,TGTGCCAGTAGTATAGCCCTAGCGGGAGGGCCCAGAGATACGCAGTATTTT,CASSIALAGGPRDTQYF
NA,TRBJ1-2,TRBV6-1,NA,TGTGCCAGCAGTGAAGGCGTGGGAAACTATGGCTACACCTTC,CASSEGVGNYGYTF
TRBD2,TRBJ2-7,TRBV5-1,NA,TGCGCCAGCAGCTTGACCGCTAGCGGTTCCTACGAGCAGTACTTC,CASSLTASGSYEQYF
TRBD1,TRBJ1-2,TRBV30,NA,TGTGCCTGGGCCGACAGGGGAGTAGTGGTGGGCGGCTACACCTTC,CAWADRGVVVGGYTF
TRBD1,TRBJ1-2,TRBV30,NA,TGTGCCTGGGTTACACAGGGGAACTATGGCTACACCTTC,CAWVTQGNYGYTF
TRBD1,TRBJ2-7,TRBV19,NA,TGTGCCAGTAGTTTTAGCCAGGGGGAATACTACGAGCAGTACTTC,CASSFSQGEYYEQYF
TRBD1,TRBJ2-2,TRBV11-3,NA,TGTGCCAGCAGCTTAGCCCAGGGGGCATCCGGGGAGCTGTTTTTT,CASSLAQGASGELFF
NA,TRBJ2-5,TRBV29-1,NA,TGCAGCGTTGGCCGAGGGCCGTCCCAAGAGACCCAGTACTTC,CSVGRGPSQETQYF
TRBD2,TRBJ2-3,TRBV2,NA,TGTGCCAGCAGTGTGGCGGGAGGGCCCGATACGCAGTATTTT,CASSVAGGPDTQYF
NA,TRBJ2-5,TRBV9,NA,TGTGCCAGCAGCGGTAGCGGGACAGTGGAGACCCAGTACTTC,CASSGSGTVETQYF
NA,TRBJ1-5,TRBV28,NA,TGTGCCAGCCTTACGCCCACAGGGATGCAGCCCCAGCATTTT,CASLTPTGMQPQHF
NA,TRBJ2-7,TRBV15,NA,TGTGCCACCAGCAGAGTAGGGAGGGAGCAGTACTTC,CATSRVGREQYF
NA,TRBJ1-5,TRBV4-3,NA,TGCGCCAGCAGCCAAGAGATCTTTTTGGGCGGGCCCCAGCATTTT,CASSQEIFLGGPQHF
NA,TRBJ2-5,TRBV6-5,NA,TGTGCCAGCAGTCCAAGGGTACTGGTGGAGACCCAGTACTTC,CASSPRVLVETQYF
NA,TRBJ2-5,TRBV18,NA,TGTGCCAGCTCACCAGGCTCGCAAGAGACCCAGTACTTC,CASSPGSQETQYF
TRBD1,TRBJ2-7,TRBV7-2,NA,TGTGCCAGCAGCCAAGACAGGGCCTACGAGCAGTACTTC,CASSQDRAYEQYF
NA,TRBJ2-4,TRBV29-1,NA,TGCGGCGTGGCCCAGGAGGCCAAAAACATTCAGTACTTC,CGVAQEAKNIQYF
NA,TRBJ1-1,TRBV9,NA,TGTGCCAGCAGCTCCCGCCAGGACGGGGAAGCTTTCTTT,CASSSRQDGEAFF
TRBD2,TRBJ2-1,TRBV6-8,NA,TGTGCCAGCAGTTACCAACTAGCGGACTCCTACAATGAGCAGTTCTTC,CASSYQLADSYNEQFF
NA,TRBJ2-7,TRBV2,once,TGTGCCAGCAGTGAGGGGGTCGGGCAGTACTTC,CASSEGVGQYF
NA,TRBJ2-1,TRBV7-2,NA,TGTGCCAGCGGGGAGCGGACCTACAATGAGCAGTTCTTC,CASGERTYNEQFF
TRBD1,TRBJ1-1,TRBV16,NA,TGTGCCAGCAGCCAGCGACAGGGTACGGGTTCTATGAACACTGAAGCTTTCTTT,CASSQRQGTGSMNTEAFF
TRBD2,TRBJ2-1,TRBV10-2,NA,TGCGCCAGCAGTTGGACTAGCGGGAACAATGAGCAGTTCTTC,CASSWTSGNNEQFF
NA,TRBJ2-1,TRBV11-2,NA,TGTGCCAGCAGCTTTATAGGGAATGAGCAGTTCTTC,CASSFIGNEQFF
TRBD2,TRBJ2-1,TRBV11-2,NA,TGTGCCAGCAGCTTAGATATCAGCGGGGAGGAGTTCTTC,CASSLDISGEEFF
TRBD1,TRBJ1-1,TRBV4-1,NA,TGCGCCAGCAGCCAAGAACAGGGGCGCTTTCATGGGGCCGAAGCTTTCTTT,CASSQEQGRFHGAEAFF
NA,TRBJ2-3,TRBV7-9,once,TGTGCCAGCAGCCCAACAGGGTTTGGCACAGATACGCAGTATTTT,CASSPTGFGTDTQYF
TRBD1,TRBJ2-5,TRBV7-3,NA,TGTGCCAGCAGCTTAACTGGCGCAGGGGGAGAGACCCAGTACTTC,CASSLTGAGGETQYF
NA,TRBJ1-1,TRBV18,NA,TGTGCCAGCTCGCTGTTCGGAGGGGGGGCAGGATCCTCTGAAGCTTTCTTT,CASSLFGGGAGSSEAFF
NA,TRBJ2-7,TRBV7-2,NA,TGTGCCAGCAGCTCCGTTCTAGGCCCTCAGTCCTACGAGCAGTACTTC,CASSSVLGPQSYEQYF
TRBD2,TRBJ2-3,TRBV30,NA,TGTGCCTGGAGCCTCTCCCGGACTAGCGGGAGGGCAGATACGCAGTATTTT,CAWSLSRTSGRADTQYF
TRBD2,TRBJ2-1,TRBV27,NA,TGTGCCAGCAGTTTAGGACTAGCGGGAACACCCTACAATGAGCAGTTCTTC,CASSLGLAGTPYNEQFF
TRBD2,TRBJ2-6,TRBV4-3,NA,TGCGCCAGCAGCTACAGACTTGGACTAGCGGGACACTCTGGTGGGGCCAACGTCCTGACTTTC,CASSYRLGLAGHSGGANVLTF